This T cell receptor (beta chain) comes out of a study of cytomegalovirus exposure and HLA in healthy donors. Findings and limits, study-wide: Most of the CMV-associated TCR beta chains (in a later analysis) appeared to be HLA-restricted. TCR beta chain V- and J-gene trimming was linked, in a later analysis, to a missense variant in DCLRE1C. An apparent linkage of common viral pathogens to several of the most significant clusters emerged in a later analysis.

This CDR3 is built from 15 residues. Trimming took 6 bases from V and 4 from J; bases not matched to a gene: 9. CDR1 and CDR2 from the germline V gene are SNHLY and FYNNEI. The PCR made use of 60 Vbeta and 13 Jbeta primers. Profiling relied on immunoSEQ multiplex PCR, and the TCRdb table lists in-frame clones only, not all of them. The sample has approximately 89,000 clones, more than 75% seen once. About this clone itself: The antigen remains undetermined.

Specimen: PBMCs. V gene TRBV2 combines with J gene TRBJ1-2; 9 bases are shared with TRBD1. This clonotype was sampled from a human donor in good health. As DNA, the CDR3 is TGTGCCAGCAGCCCTGGGACAGGGAGGACCTATGGCTACACCTTC. Encoded protein: CASSPGTGRTYGYTF. Combining the CDR3 with reference TRBV2 and TRBJ1-2 gives the whole variable domain EPEVTQTPSHQVTQMGQEVILRCVPISNHLYFYWYRQILGQKVEFLVSFYNNEISEKSEIFDDQFSVERPDGSNFTLKIRSTKLEDSAMYFCASSPGTGRTYGYTFGSGTRLTVV.